This T cell receptor (beta chain) was recorded in a study of blood T cells in healthy people across ages. With a J-beta primer mix and a sample-barcoded 5' primer, a second PCR ran roughly 6 to 12 cycles. Using its own MiXCR run on the 5' RACE reads, TCRdb lists one record per CDR3 protein. The profile shows about 780,000 distinct CDR3 sequences, 62% of them singletons. This clonotype was observed a handful of times. The germline V and J ends were trimmed by 7 bases and 2 bases, with 20 bases remaining between them. The CDR3 consists of 16 residues. The J gene is TRBJ1-2, the V gene TRBV12-3 or TRBV12-4; tentatively, D is TRBD1 (5 bases). Sequenced sample: blood. The clonotype originates from a man aged 25 to 40 in good health. The CDR3 sequence is CASNLGAAGLNYGYTF. The CDR3 DNA sequence: TGTGCCAGCAACCTCGGGGCGGCGGGCTTGAACTATGGCTACACCTTC.